The present T cell receptor (beta chain) was sequenced within a study of blood T cell repertoires in COVID-19. At the level of the study: The origin of the acute and convalescent COVID-19 samples was the United States, Italy and Spain.

This CDR3 contains 12 residues. Trimming cost V 6 bases and J 10 bases, with 13 bases left between them. Germline loops: CDR1 LNHDA, CDR2 SQIVND (reference sequence). The table came from immunoSEQ multiplex PCR; TCRdb's copy has only in-frame clones and leaves some out. The data show 200,000 to 250,000 clones, 80% to 90% seen once. V and J are TRBV19 and TRBJ2-1; D perhaps matches TRBD2 (5 bases). The receptor's source is a woman at least 80 years old with active or convalescent COVID-19. Material for sequencing was peripheral blood. CDR3 in DNA: TGTGCCAGTAGCAACGCGGGTAAGGAGCAGTTCTTC. Its protein product is CASSNAGKEQFF.